This T cell receptor (beta chain) came from a study of T cells expressing NK-cell markers (dated by TCRdb to 2018 to 2020). In the study overall: In sorted CD3+CD56+NKG2C+, CD3+CD56+NKG2C- and CD3+CD56-NKG2C+ T-cell subsets from about eight donors, TCR beta-chain repertoires were profiled. Sequencing of the libraries produced 2 x 150 bp reads on Illumina HiSeq 2000/2500, MiSeq or NextSeq. Of the eight sequenced donors, seven were found to be HCMV-seropositive and one was found to be HCMV-seronegative. The study sequenced eight donors, all healthy volunteers chosen at random: three men and five women. The study at large found these results: Those dominant clonotypes were again the most abundant among CD3+CD56-NKG2C+ cells in a handful of donors, at 28.3-60.1%. Whether the expanded NKG2C-expressing T cell clones were specific for HCMV antigens was left unclear. In a handful of donors, the dominant CD3+CD56+NKG2C+ clonotypes ranked among the top 10 CD8+ clonotypes, making up roughly 1.0-7.0% of CD8+ T cells.

Data came from an Illumina HiSeq 2000. 5'RACE template switching, by which a universal primer site and unique molecular identifiers were added, was used to make TCR beta cDNA libraries. Priming for cDNA synthesis came from the TCR beta constant segment, and two successive PCR amplification steps followed. The study's own analysis went as follows. MIGEC handled demultiplexing of the reads and grouping by UMI, while MiTCR was used to assemble and quantify clonotypes. To exclude erroneous sequences, only TCR cDNA sequences supported by at least two reads were retained. Downstream repertoire analysis used the tcR package, and clonotypes were matched across fractions by CDR3 nucleotide sequence plus V segment. VDJmatch was used to annotate antigen specificity against VDJdb, with one amino acid substitution allowed in CDR3. TCRdb reanalyzed the reads, keeping one entry per CDR3 protein sequence and omitting DNA. The V and J calls, along with clone size, are taken from TCRdb and not from the paper's own processing. The sample's table lists a count of about 260,000 distinct CDR3 sequences. The biggest ten clones account for 4% to 4.5% of the sample.

A commercial ELISA kit detecting HCMV-specific IgG in serum was used to determine HCMV serostatus. Peripheral blood mononuclear cells were isolated from blood by Ficoll density gradient centrifugation. Concerning this clonotype itself: The antigen it binds to is not known.

From a lookup of the germline V gene, CDR1 and CDR2 are SGHTA and FQGNSA. From the cysteine up to the phenylalanine, the CDR3 has a length of 13 residues. Nucleotide data are not available. The chain uses TRBV7-2 and TRBJ2-7. The sample consisted of blood T cells: a sorted CD56 or NKG2C T cell subset, CD4+ or CD8+ T cells, or bulk PBMC T cells (not recorded which). The clonotype comes from a woman between 18 and 75 years old in good health. The CDR3 reads as follows: CASSLDHSYEQYF.